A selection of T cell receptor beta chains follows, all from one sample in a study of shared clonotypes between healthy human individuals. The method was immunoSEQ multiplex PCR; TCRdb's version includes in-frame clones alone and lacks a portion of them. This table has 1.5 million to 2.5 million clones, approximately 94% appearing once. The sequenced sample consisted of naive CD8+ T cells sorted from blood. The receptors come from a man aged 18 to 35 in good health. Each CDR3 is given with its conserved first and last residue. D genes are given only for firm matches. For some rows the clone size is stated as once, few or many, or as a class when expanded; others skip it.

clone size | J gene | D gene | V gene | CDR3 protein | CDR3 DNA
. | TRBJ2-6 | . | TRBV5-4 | CASSPPSGANVLTF | TGTGCCAGCAGCCCTCCCTCTGGGGCCAACGTCCTGACTTTC
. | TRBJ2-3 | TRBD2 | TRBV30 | CAWRVVSSGSPVADTQYF | TGTGCCTGGAGAGTCGTGTCTAGCGGGAGCCCCGTGGCAGATACGCAGTATTTT
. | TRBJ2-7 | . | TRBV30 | CAWRPQSYEQYF | TGTGCCTGGAGGCCACAGTCCTACGAGCAGTACTTC
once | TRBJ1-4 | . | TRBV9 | CASSHSGATNEKLFF | TGTGCCAGCAGCCACTCAGGGGCAACTAATGAAAAACTGTTTTTT
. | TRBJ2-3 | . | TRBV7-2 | CASSSNPIAVIGADTQYF | TGTGCCAGCAGCTCAAATCCTATAGCGGTTATAGGCGCAGATACGCAGTATTTT
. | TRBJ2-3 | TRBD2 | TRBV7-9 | CASSPVERGLDTQYF | TGTGCCAGCAGCCCCGTGGAGCGGGGGTTAGATACGCAGTATTTT
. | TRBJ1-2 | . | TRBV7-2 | CASSETAMATFFGYTF | TGTGCCAGCAGCGAGACAGCTATGGCCACTTTCTTTGGCTACACCTTC
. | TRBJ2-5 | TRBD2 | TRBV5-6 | CASSLGLAGVQETQYF | TGTGCCAGCAGCTTGGGACTAGCGGGGGTCCAAGAGACCCAGTACTTC
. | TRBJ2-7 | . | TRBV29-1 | CSVDGPGNEQYF | TGCAGCGTTGATGGGCCAGGGAACGAGCAGTACTTC
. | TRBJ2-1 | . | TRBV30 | CAWSVHEQFF | TGTGCCTGGAGTGTCCATGAGCAGTTCTTC
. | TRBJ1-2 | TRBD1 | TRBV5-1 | CASSPDRGGGYGYTF | TGCGCCAGCAGCCCCGACAGGGGGGGAGGCTATGGCTACACCTTC
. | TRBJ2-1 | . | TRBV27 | CASSSVRQANNEQFF | TGTGCCAGCAGTTCTGTACGACAAGCCAACAATGAGCAGTTCTTC
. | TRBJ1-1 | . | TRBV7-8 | CASSLHLNTEAFF | TGTGCCAGCAGCTTACATCTGAACACTGAAGCTTTCTTT
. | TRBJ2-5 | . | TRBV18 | CASSPVTNQETQYF | TGTGCCAGCTCACCCGTTACCAACCAAGAGACCCAGTACTTC
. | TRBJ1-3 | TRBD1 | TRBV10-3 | CAISSTGTGGNTIYF | TGTGCCATCAGCAGTACCGGGACAGGGGGAAACACCATATATTTT